One and the same sample provided the 21 T cell receptor beta chains below, sequenced in a study of T cell responses to AZD1222 COVID-19 vaccine. Profiled with immunoSEQ multiplex PCR; TCRdb holds only in-frame clones, not every one. The sample lists more than 95,000 clones; about 86% were seen once. The sample consisted of peripheral blood, taken on day 0 of AZD1222 vaccination. The receptor source for this set is an adult in good health.

The rearrangement links TRBV7-2 to TRBJ2-1; D unclear. The germline V gene encodes CDR1 SGHTA and CDR2 FQGNSA. The CDR3 contains 14 residues. V lost 0 bases to trimming and J lost 4 bases, with 7 bases between them. The CDR3 nucleotides are TGTGCCAGCAGCTTAGCGGGCACATACAATGAGCAGTTCTTC. Its translation is CASSLAGTYNEQFF.

The chain links TRBV19 to TRBJ1-3; D is unclear. The CDR3 covers 16 residues. V was clipped by 5 bases and J by 0 bases, with 14 bases between them. Looked up from germline, CDR1 is LNHDA and CDR2 is SQIVND (reference sequence). This CDR3 reads CASSVTSLSSGNTIYF. The CDR3, as DNA: TGTGCCAGTAGTGTTACTTCTCTGAGCTCTGGAAACACCATATATTTT.

This rearrangement joins TRBV18 to TRBJ2-7; weak D call: TRBD2 (5 bases). The CDR3 covers 13 residues. V was trimmed by 0 bases and J by 7 bases, leaving 10 bases between them. The germline V gene encodes CDR1 KGHSH and CDR2 LQKENI. CDR3 in amino acids: CASSPPEQREQYF. The CDR3 bases are TGTGCCAGCTCACCACCTGAACAGCGGGAGCAGTACTTC.

This chain joins TRBV11-3 and TRBJ2-2; 11 nucleotides align to TRBD1. This CDR3 contains 17 residues. The V gene end was trimmed by 6 bases and the J gene end by 7 bases; junction bases not matched to a gene: 13. Germline V gene data show CDR1 as SGHNT and CDR2 as YENEEA. CDR3 sequence (DNA): TGTGCCAGCAGATTGGACAGGGGGCCAGGCAAGGTCGGGGAGCTGTTTTTT. It yields the protein CASRLDRGPGKVGELFF.

This clone is a singleton in its sample. V is TRBV5-4 and J is TRBJ1-4; 8 bases match TRBD1. The germline V gene encodes CDR1 SGHNT and CDR2 YYREEE (reference sequence). CDR3 length: 18 amino acids. V trimming: 4 bases; J trimming: 0 bases; junction bases outside the gene matches: 11. CDR3 bases: TGTGCCAGCAGCCAGATTTTAGGACAGGGTGCAACTAATGAAAAACTGTTTTTT. It is translated as CASSQILGQGATNEKLFF.

J is TRBJ2-1 and V is TRBV5-4; the D call may be TRBD1 or TRBD2 (5 bases each). V was pared by 6 bases and J by 7 bases, with 20 bases between. The germline V gene encodes CDR1 SGHNT and CDR2 YYREEE (reference sequence). CDR3 length: 15 amino acids. CDR3 in DNA: TGTGCCAGCACCCTGACAGCGGTCTTCGGGAATGAGCAGTTCTTC. This gives the protein CASTLTAVFGNEQFF.

The chain recombines TRBV2 with TRBJ1-5; D remains ambiguous. Trimming took 7 bases from V and 2 from J, leaving 9 bases between them. The CDR3 consists of 13 residues. The V gene's germline CDR1 is SNHLY and CDR2 FYNNEI. In DNA, the CDR3 is TGTGCCAGCACGAGGCAAGGCAATCAGCCCCAGCATTTT. It specifies CASTRQGNQPQHF. Looking up the rest from reference TRBV2 and TRBJ1-5 gives the full variable domain: EPEVTQTPSHQVTQMGQEVILRCVPISNHLYFYWYRQILGQKVEFLVSFYNNEISEKSEIFDDQFSVERPDGSNFTLKIRSTKLEDSAMYFCASTRQGNQPQHFGDGTRLSIL.

The DNA of the CDR3 is TGTGCCAGCAGCGCGGGGGGGCCGGGACAGGGGCCCTATGGCTACACCTTC. Protein sequence: CASSAGGPGQGPYGYTF. The chain recombines TRBV21-1 with TRBJ1-2; TRBD1 is the table's D call, not checked against the DNA. TRBV21-1 is a pseudogene locus. The CDR3 spans 17 residues.

The chain combines TRBV5-6 with TRBJ2-3; a weak D match, TRBD1 (6 bases). There are 13 residues in the CDR3. The germline V and J ends were trimmed by 4 bases and 6 bases, with 12 bases remaining between them. Germline values: CDR1 SGHDT, CDR2 YYEEEE. CDR3 DNA sequence: TGTGCCAGCAGCGGTGAGGGGGTGGATACGCAGTATTTT. Its translation is CASSGEGVDTQYF.

The chain carries TRBV25-1 and TRBJ1-2; 7 positions match TRBD1. Trimming removed 5 bases from V and 9 bases from J; junction bases left unmatched: 9. Germline CDR1 MGHDK, CDR2 SYGVNS. The CDR3 spans 13 residues. The CDR3: CASSIYRGWSYTF. CDR3 nucleotides: TGTGCCAGCAGTATCTACAGGGGTTGGAGCTACACCTTC.

This chain uses TRBV5-1 with TRBJ1-1; 8 bases match TRBD1. Germline CDR1 SGHRS, CDR2 YFSETQ. The CDR3 consists of 15 residues. With V trimmed by 0 bases and J by 8 bases, 9 bases remained unmatched. CDR3 sequence reads: CASSLVGRGPGEAFF. CDR3 DNA: TGCGCCAGCAGCTTGGTGGGCAGGGGGCCAGGGGAAGCTTTCTTT.

CDR3 sequence: CASSVYDNAGYFTDTQYF. CDR3 coding DNA: TGTGCCAGCAGCGTATACGACAATGCGGGCTATTTCACAGATACGCAGTATTTT. The chain carries TRBV9 and TRBJ2-3; the D gene is possibly TRBD2 (5 bases). Per the germline V gene, CDR1 is SGDLS and CDR2 is YYNGEE. CDR3 length: 18 amino acids. V lost 1 base to trimming and J lost 2 bases, with 20 bases between them.

This clone has just a few counts. The CDR3 is CASSQTEGGPLYEQYF. The CDR3 nucleotides are TGTGCCAGCAGCCAAACGGAGGGAGGTCCCCTCTACGAGCAGTACTTC. The rearrangement links TRBV4-2 to TRBJ2-7; tentatively, D is TRBD2 (6 bases). Trimming left V 2 bases short and J 3 bases short, with 17 bases between. The CDR3 has 16 residues. Germline CDR1 and CDR2: LGHNA and YNFKEQ.

This chain joins TRBV9 and TRBJ2-1; 10 bases match TRBD2. Germline V gene sequence: CDR1 SGDLS, CDR2 YYNGEE. V was pared by 0 bases and J by 4 bases, with 7 bases of the junction left unmatched. The CDR3 has 17 amino acids. The CDR3 protein is CASSVGLAGALYNEQFF. The CDR3 DNA follows: TGTGCCAGCAGCGTAGGGCTAGCGGGGGCCCTTTACAATGAGCAGTTCTTC.

This chain uses TRBV6-5 with TRBJ1-5; D might be TRBD1 (6 bases). The CDR3 has 13 residues. V lost 6 bases and J lost 3, with 9 bases in between. Per the germline V gene, CDR1 is MNHEY and CDR2 is SVGAGI. CDR3: CASRQGFNQPQHF. CDR3 DNA: TGTGCCAGCAGACAGGGTTTCAATCAGCCCCAGCATTTT.

The genes are TRBV5-1 and TRBJ2-1, with 13 bases aligning to TRBD2. CDR1 SGHRS and CDR2 YFSETQ come from the germline V gene. CDR3 length: 16 amino acids. J lost 8 bases, V lost 0 bases, and 5 bases had no gene match. The CDR3 nucleotides are TGCGCCAGCAGCTTGGCCGAGACTAGCGGGAGGCATGAGCAGTTCTTC. This translates into CASSLAETSGRHEQFF. The full variable domain, in which reference TRBV5-1 and TRBJ2-1 provide the parts outside the CDR3, is KAGVTQTPRYLIKTRGQQVTLSCSPISGHRSVSWYQQTPGQGLQFLFEYFSETQRNKGNFPGRFSGRQFSNSRSEMNVSTLELGDSALYLCASSLAETSGRHEQFFGPGTRLTVL.

The chain recombines TRBV5-4 with TRBJ1-5; the D is unclear. The CDR3 runs 15 residues. Germline V CDR1 and CDR2: SGHNT, YYREEE (reference sequence). The germline V and J ends were trimmed by 1 base and 0 bases, with 8 bases remaining between them. CDR3 nucleotides: TGTGCCAGCAGCTTGATGCCAGGTAGCAATCAGCCCCAGCATTTT. Translation: CASSLMPGSNQPQHF.

The chain couples TRBV11-3 to TRBJ2-1, with TRBD1 matching 7 bases. V lost 4 bases to trimming and J lost 6 bases; unmatched junction nucleotides: 6. The CDR3 extends over 14 amino acids. Germline V lookup: CDR1 SGHNT, CDR2 YENEEA. CDR3 region: CASSYRDRLNEQFF. The CDR3 DNA follows: TGTGCCAGCAGCTATCGGGACAGACTCAATGAGCAGTTCTTC.

This clone was seen only once. The rearrangement uses TRBV28 and TRBJ2-2; D possibly corresponds to TRBD2 (5 bases). The length of the CDR3 is 12 residues. V lost 10 bases, J lost 6 bases, and 12 bases lay in between. The germline V gene has CDR1 MDHEN and CDR2 SYDVKM. Here the CDR3 reads CAIPAGSGELFF. Written as DNA, the CDR3 is TGTGCCATCCCTGCGGGTTCCGGGGAGCTGTTTTTT.

The J gene is TRBJ2-3, the V gene TRBV4-2; D not certain. The V and J ends lost 1 base and 5 bases respectively, with 4 bases between them. This CDR3 spans 12 amino acids. Germline assignment: CDR1 LGHNA and CDR2 YNFKEQ. This chain's CDR3 is CASSQGGDTQYF. The CDR3 nucleotides read TGTGCCAGCAGCCAAGGGGGAGATACGCAGTATTTT.

V and J are TRBV4-3 and TRBJ2-1; no reliable D call. Trimming took off 0 bases at V and 7 bases at J, with 7 bases between the two ends. This CDR3 is built from 13 residues. Per germline, CDR1 LGHNA and CDR2 YSLEER. For the CDR3, the DNA is TGCGCCAGCAGCCAAGAGTTGCGGAATGAGCAGTTCTTC. Translating it yields CASSQELRNEQFF.